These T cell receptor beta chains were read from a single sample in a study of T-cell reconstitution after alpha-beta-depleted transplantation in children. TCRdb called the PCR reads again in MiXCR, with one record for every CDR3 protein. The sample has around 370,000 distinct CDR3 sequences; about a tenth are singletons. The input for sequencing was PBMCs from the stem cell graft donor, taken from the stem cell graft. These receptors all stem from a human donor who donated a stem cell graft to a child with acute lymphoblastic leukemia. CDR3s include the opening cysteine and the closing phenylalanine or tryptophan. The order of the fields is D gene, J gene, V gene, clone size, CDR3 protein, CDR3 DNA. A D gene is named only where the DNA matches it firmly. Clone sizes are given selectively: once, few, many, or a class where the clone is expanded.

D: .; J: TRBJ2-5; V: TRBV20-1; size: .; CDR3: CSAGETQYF; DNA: TGCAGTGCTGGAGAGACCCAGTACTTC
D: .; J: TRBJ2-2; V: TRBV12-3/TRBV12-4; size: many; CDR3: CASSPPGELFF; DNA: TGTGCCAGCAGCCCCCCCGGGGAGCTGTTTTTT
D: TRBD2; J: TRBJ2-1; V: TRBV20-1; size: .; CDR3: CSGARAGGSSDEQFF; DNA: TGCAGTGGGGCCAGAGCGGGAGGATCCTCCGATGAGCAGTTCTTC
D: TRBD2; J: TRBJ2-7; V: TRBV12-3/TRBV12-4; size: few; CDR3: CASSLTSGRNEQYF; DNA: TGTGCCAGCAGTTTAACTAGCGGGAGAAACGAGCAGTACTTC
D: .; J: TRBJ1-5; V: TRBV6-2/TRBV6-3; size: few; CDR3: CASSGTGFQPQHF; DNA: TGTGCCAGCAGCGGAACAGGGTTTCAGCCCCAGCATTTT
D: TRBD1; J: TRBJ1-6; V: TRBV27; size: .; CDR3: CAISSTGTGGLHSPLHF; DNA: TGTGCCATCAGTTCGACCGGGACAGGGGGCTTGCATTCACCCCTCCACTTT
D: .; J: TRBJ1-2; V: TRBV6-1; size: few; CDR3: CASSEVGGQNYGYTF; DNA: TGTGCCAGCAGTGAGGTCGGGGGGCAAAACTATGGCTACACCTTC
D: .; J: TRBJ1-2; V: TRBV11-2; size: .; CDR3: CASSRFETGRSYGYTF; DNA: TGTGCCAGCAGCCGCTTTGAAACGGGCCGGAGCTATGGCTACACCTTC
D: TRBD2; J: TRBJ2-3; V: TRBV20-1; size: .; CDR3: CSPGLAGNLAGTDTQYF; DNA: TGCAGCCCGGGACTAGCGGGAAATCTTGCGGGGACAGATACGCAGTATTTT
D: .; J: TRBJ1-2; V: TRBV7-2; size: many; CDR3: CASSRGANYGYTF; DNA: TGTGCCAGCAGCAGAGGGGCGAACTATGGCTACACCTTC
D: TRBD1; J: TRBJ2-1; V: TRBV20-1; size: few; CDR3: CSADPQDREQFF; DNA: TGCAGTGCTGACCCCCAGGACAGGGAGCAGTTCTTC
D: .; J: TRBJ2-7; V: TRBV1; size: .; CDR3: CTSSQGWTVSYEQYF; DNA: TGCACCAGCAGCCAAGGCTGGACGGTCTCCTACGAGCAGTACTTC
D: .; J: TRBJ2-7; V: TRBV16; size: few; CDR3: CASSQIRGLGEQYF; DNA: TGTGCCAGCAGCCAAATCAGGGGCCTGGGCGAGCAGTACTTC
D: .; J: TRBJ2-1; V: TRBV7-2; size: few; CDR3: CASSLRLSVEQFF; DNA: TGTGCCAGCAGCTTACGTCTATCCGTTGAGCAGTTCTTC
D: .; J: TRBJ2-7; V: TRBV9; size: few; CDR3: CASSVEPRSDSYEQYF; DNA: TGTGCCAGCAGCGTAGAGCCGCGCTCCGACAGCTACGAGCAGTACTTC
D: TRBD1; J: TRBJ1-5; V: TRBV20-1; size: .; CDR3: CSARGQWNQPQHF; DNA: TGCAGTGCTAGGGGACAGTGGAATCAGCCCCAGCATTTT
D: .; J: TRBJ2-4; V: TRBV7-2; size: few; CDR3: CASSLTLGTASF; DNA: TGTGCCAGCAGTTTAACGCTCGGGACCGCTTCCTTC
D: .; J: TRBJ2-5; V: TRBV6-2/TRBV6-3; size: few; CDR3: CASSSPLSDSKETQYF; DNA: TGTGCCAGCAGCTCCCCTCTGAGCGACAGCAAAGAGACCCAGTACTTC
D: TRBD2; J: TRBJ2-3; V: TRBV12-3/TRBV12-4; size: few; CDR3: CASRPGTSGSVGYF; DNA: TGTGCCAGCAGACCCGGGACTAGCGGGAGTGTAGGGTATTTT
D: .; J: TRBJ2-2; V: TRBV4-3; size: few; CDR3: CASSQYLTGANTGELFF; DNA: TGCGCCAGCAGCCAATACCTGACAGGCGCGAACACCGGGGAGCTGTTTTTT
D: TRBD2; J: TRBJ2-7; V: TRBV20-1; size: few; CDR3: CSASSRGRGTSYEQYF; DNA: TGCAGTGCTAGCTCCCGCGGGCGGGGGACCTCCTACGAGCAGTACTTC
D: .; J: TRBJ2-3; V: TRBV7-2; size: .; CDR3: CASRPSLVLGDTQYF; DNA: TGTGCCAGCAGGCCGTCCTTGGTTCTGGGGGATACGCAGTATTTT
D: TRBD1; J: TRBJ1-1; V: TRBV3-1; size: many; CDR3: CASRTTGGFRNTEAFF; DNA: TGTGCCAGCAGAACTACAGGGGGCTTCAGGAACACTGAAGCTTTCTTT
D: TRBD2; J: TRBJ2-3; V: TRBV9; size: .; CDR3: CASSPTLAGRTDTQYF; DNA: TGTGCCAGCAGCCCTACCCTAGCGGGAAGGACAGATACGCAGTATTTT
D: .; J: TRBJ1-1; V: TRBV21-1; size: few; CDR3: CAVSDEAFF; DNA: TGTGCCGTCTCGGATGAAGCTTTCTTT